These 32 T cell receptor beta chains share one sample of origin, sequenced in a study of human T cells and chemical hapten exposure. TCRdb ran MiXCR on the RACE reads and lists one entry per CDR3 protein. Of more than 95,000 distinct CDR3 sequences listed, about 34% are singletons. The sample's time point: patch test 3, about 24 weeks after DPC sensitization. Treatment reported: therapeutic diphenylcyclopropenone sensitization with weekly scalp DPC. This specimen was whole blood, taken in connection with sensitization to the hapten diphenylcyclopropenone (DPC). Every receptor here comes from a man in his forties with alopecia areata. Some clones in this sample may be carry-over from other donors' samples.

V and J are TRBV7-9 and TRBJ1-5; 12 bases map to TRBD1. Germline V gene sequence: CDR1 SEHNR, CDR2 FQNEAQ (reference sequence). This CDR3 region has 18 residues. V was clipped by 0 bases and J by 6 bases; unmatched bases: 9. The CDR3 DNA is TGTGCCAGCAGCTTAGCGGGGACAGGGGGCGCGAATAGTCAGCCCCAGCATTTT. Protein sequence: CASSLAGTGGANSQPQHF.

The chain has TRBV29-1 and TRBJ1-5; D is uncertain. The CDR3 is 13 amino acids. V dropped 4 bases and J dropped 0 bases, with 7 bases sitting between them. The germline CDR1 and CDR2 sequences are SQVTM and ANQGSEA. In DNA form, the CDR3 reads TGCAGCGTTGGGGTAAATAGCAATCAGCCCCAGCATTTT. Residues: CSVGVNSNQPQHF.

For the CDR3, the DNA is TGCAGTGCCGGGACTAGCGGGAGATACGAGCAGTACTTC. Translation: CSAGTSGRYEQYF. The rearrangement joins TRBV20-1 to TRBJ2-7, with 14 bases matching TRBD2. The germline gives CDR1 DFQATT, CDR2 SNEGSKA (reference sequence). J gave up 4 bases and V 6 bases, and 2 bases lay outside the gene matches. CDR3 length: 13 amino acids.

The chain joins TRBV12-3 or TRBV12-4 to TRBJ1-5, with D hard to call. The CDR3 covers 12 residues. V was shortened by 4 bases and J by 5 bases, with 6 bases between the two germline ends. CDR3 in amino acids: CASSSIYQPQHF. The CDR3, as DNA: TGTGCCAGCAGTTCTATATATCAGCCCCAGCATTTT.

This clonotype was seen only a few times. V usage is TRBV11-2 and J usage is TRBJ2-1; 7 bases are shared with TRBD1. After removal of 1 base from V and 0 bases from J, the junction contained 3 bases not matched to a gene. This CDR3 spans 16 amino acids. The germline V gene encodes CDR1 SGHAT and CDR2 FQNNGV. Here the CDR3 reads CASSLVAGGSYNEQFF. CDR3 in DNA: TGTGCCAGCAGCTTAGTGGCAGGGGGCTCCTACAATGAGCAGTTCTTC.

The V and J genes are TRBV7-2 and TRBJ1-1, with no clear D. The CDR3 totals 16 residues. Germline V gene sequence: CDR1 SGHTA, CDR2 FQGNSA. With 1 base removed from V and 0 bases from J, the gap between germline ends came to 12 bases. CDR3 bases: TGTGCCAGCAGCTTAGGACAAGGACTGTTGAACACTGAAGCTTTCTTT. Residues: CASSLGQGLLNTEAFF.

The genes are TRBV10-3 and TRBJ2-5; D not certain. Trimming removed 3 bases at V and 0 bases at J, with 2 bases between. Germline V gives CDR1 ENHRY, CDR2 SYGVKD. The CDR3 spans 12 residues. The CDR3 reads CAISDHQETQYF. In nucleotides, the CDR3 is TGTGCCATCAGTGACCACCAAGAGACCCAGTACTTC.

The chain uses TRBV29-1 and TRBJ2-1, with TRBD1 identical over 10 bases. The CDR3 consists of 14 residues. The germline V gene encodes CDR1 SQVTM and CDR2 ANQGSEA. Unmatched junction bases numbered 9, after V lost 7 bases and J lost 6 bases. The CDR3 DNA is TGCAGCGCCCATCGACAGGGGGCTGGCAATGAGCAGTTCTTC. Translated, it gives CSAHRQGAGNEQFF.

V usage is TRBV6-5 and J usage is TRBJ2-3, with 11 bases identical to TRBD1. The junction had 2 bases not matched to a gene; V was cut back by 5 bases and J by 1 base. Per the germline V gene, CDR1 is MNHEY and CDR2 is SVGAGI. The CDR3 runs to 15 residues. The CDR3 protein is CASSQGQGGTDTQYF. CDR3 in DNA: TGTGCCAGCAGTCAGGGACAGGGGGGCACAGATACGCAGTATTTT.

The V gene is TRBV20-1, the J gene TRBJ2-5; perhaps D is TRBD1 or TRBD2 (5 bases each). The V gene's germline CDR1 is DFQATT and CDR2 SNEGSKA (reference sequence). CDR3 length: 16 amino acids. The V end lost 1 base, the J end lost 2 bases, and 17 bases lay between the germline ends. The DNA for the CDR3 is TGCAGTGCTAGAGGTGGGACGACCACCGTACAAGAGACCCAGTACTTC. This encodes CSARGGTTTVQETQYF.

The chain couples TRBV6-2 or TRBV6-3 to TRBJ1-5, with 7 bases identical to TRBD1. Per the germline V gene, CDR1 is MNHEY and CDR2 is SVGEGT. V was pared by 0 bases and J by 4 bases, with 6 bases of the junction left unmatched. The CDR3 runs to 16 residues. CDR3 residues: CASSYSMRGRNQPQHF. CDR3 nucleotides: TGTGCCAGCAGTTACTCGATGAGGGGGCGGAATCAGCCCCAGCATTTT.

This chain connects TRBV6-2 or TRBV6-3 to TRBJ2-3, with 7 positions matching TRBD1. Germline CDR1 MNHEY, CDR2 SVGEGT. The trim removed 4 bases at V and 5 bases at J, leaving 6 bases unmatched. This CDR3 region has 14 residues. DNA for the CDR3: TGTGCCAGCAGTTTACAGGGGTCGGGAGATACGCAGTATTTT. Protein sequence: CASSLQGSGDTQYF.

This clonotype has a handful of counts. This sequence joins TRBV7-8 and TRBJ2-7, with D possibly being TRBD1 (5 bases). Per the germline V gene, CDR1 is SGHVS and CDR2 is FQNEAQ. The V end was cut by 0 bases, the J end by 2 bases, with 11 bases between. This CDR3 is built from 15 residues. CDR3 amino acids: CASSLAWGWAYEQYV. The DNA for the CDR3 is TGTGCCAGCAGCTTAGCCTGGGGCTGGGCCTACGAGCAGTACGTC.

This clonotype was seen a few times. The rearrangement uses TRBV29-1 and TRBJ2-1, with 12 bases matching TRBD2. Trimming cost V 7 bases and J 9 bases; bases outside gene matches: 7. CDR3 length: 13 amino acids. Germline V lookup: CDR1 SQVTM, CDR2 ANQGSEA. Here the CDR3 reads CSGRLAGVGEQFF. CDR3 DNA sequence: TGCAGCGGTAGACTAGCGGGAGTGGGTGAGCAGTTCTTC.

This sequence joins TRBV6-1 and TRBJ1-5; D is possibly TRBD1 (6 bases). The CDR3 sequence is 16 residues long. CDR1 and CDR2 (germline): MNHNS, SASEGT. The V and J ends lost 1 base and 4 bases respectively, with 14 bases between them. The CDR3 sequence: CASSEEQGRWNQPQHF. CDR3 nucleotide sequence: TGTGCCAGCAGTGAAGAACAGGGTAGGTGGAATCAGCCCCAGCATTTT.

This clonotype was counted a few times. The V gene is TRBV28, the J gene TRBJ2-1; D gene unclear. The CDR3 totals 17 residues. The V end was cut by 3 bases, the J end by 8 bases, with 23 bases between. Germline CDR1 MDHEN, CDR2 SYDVKM. The CDR3 sequence: CASSFEAIGFLSDEQFF. The CDR3, as DNA: TGTGCCAGCAGTTTCGAGGCGATAGGATTCCTGTCGGATGAGCAGTTCTTC.

The rearrangement uses TRBV4-1 and TRBJ2-1; 7 nucleotides line up with TRBD2. The ends lost 4 bases at V and 12 bases at J; junction bases unmatched: 12. Germline V gene sequence: CDR1 MGHRA, CDR2 YSYEKL. This CDR3 is built from 14 residues. CDR3 region: CASSPGLADLGQFF. The CDR3 DNA reads TGCGCCAGCAGCCCTGGCCTAGCGGACCTAGGGCAGTTCTTC.

This chain uses TRBV7-9 with TRBJ2-7, with unresolved D. CDR3 length: 14 amino acids. CDR1 SEHNR and CDR2 FQNEAQ come from the germline V gene (reference sequence). Between the trimmed V and J ends, which lost 0 bases and 5 bases, there was a span of 11 bases. In DNA form, the CDR3 reads TGTGCCAGCAGCTTAGCGCCAATTGTCCACGAGCAGTACGTC. This sequence encodes CASSLAPIVHEQYV.

This clonotype appeared a few times. The rearrangement joins TRBV7-9 to TRBJ2-1; D unresolved. There are 13 residues in the CDR3. The V gene's germline CDR1 is SEHNR and CDR2 FQNEAQ (reference sequence). Trimming pared 1 base from V and 9 bases from J, leaving 10 bases between. CDR3 amino acids: CASSLGTGTEQFF. The DNA of the CDR3 is TGTGCCAGCAGCTTAGGTACGGGCACTGAGCAGTTCTTC.

The V and J genes are TRBV7-3 and TRBJ1-5, with D possibly TRBD1 on 6 matching bases. Germline-derived CDR1 and CDR2 are SGHTA and FQGTGA. The CDR3 totals 13 residues. V lost 0 bases and J lost 14, with 14 bases in between. CDR3 nucleotides: TGTGCCAGCAGCTTAACAAGTTGGGGGGCAAAGCATTTT. Translation: CASSLTSWGAKHF.

This clonotype was recorded a few times. This chain joins TRBV14 and TRBJ1-4, with TRBD1 matching 7 bases. After removal of 4 bases from V and 7 bases from J, the junction contained 12 bases not matched to a gene. This CDR3 has 16 amino acids. Germline CDR1 SGHDN, CDR2 FVKESK. The CDR3 protein is CASSLVARTGTEKLFF. The CDR3 bases are TGTGCCAGCAGCCTAGTAGCCAGGACAGGCACTGAAAAACTGTTTTTT. Supplemented by reference TRBV14 and TRBJ1-4, the full variable domain reads EAGVTQFPSHSVIEKGQTVTLRCDPISGHDNLYWYRRVMGKEIKFLLHFVKESKQDESGMPNNRFLAERTGGTYSTLKVQPAELEDSGVYFCASSLVARTGTEKLFFGSGTQLSVL.

With regard to this clonotype: A much larger clone differs from this one at a single base, so this may be a read error. In nucleotides, the CDR3 is TGTGCCAGCAGCGTCGGGACAGTTCAAGAGACCCAGTACTTC. It is translated as CASSVGTVQETQYF. V and J are TRBV9 and TRBJ2-5; 7 positions agree with TRBD1. V dropped 2 bases and J dropped 2; count of bases not matched to a gene: 3. The length of the CDR3 is 14 residues. Germline CDR1 and CDR2: SGDLS and YYNGEE.

The table lists this clonotype with a few counts. This chain joins TRBV18 and TRBJ2-7; D may be TRBD2 (5 bases). The CDR3 covers 14 residues. V lost 3 bases and J lost 1, with 10 bases in between. Germline V gene sequence: CDR1 KGHSH, CDR2 LQKENI. In nucleotides, the CDR3 is TGTGCCAGCTCACCGCAGGAGGCTTCCTACGAGCAGTACGTC. This sequence encodes CASSPQEASYEQYV.

This chain joins TRBV6-5 and TRBJ2-7; 7 nucleotides align to TRBD2. The CDR3 runs 15 residues. J was trimmed by 0 bases and V by 7 bases; bases with no gene match: 9. The germline CDR1 and CDR2 sequences are MNHEY and SVGAGI. The chain's CDR3 is CASTIRGGFSYEQYF. The CDR3 nucleotides read TGTGCCAGCACCATACGGGGAGGGTTCTCCTACGAGCAGTACTTC.

In its sample, this clonotype was seen a few times. This sequence joins TRBV7-6 and TRBJ2-4; 8 bases are shared with TRBD1. This CDR3 has 20 amino acids. Germline V gives CDR1 SGHVS, CDR2 FNYEAQ. V was clipped by 5 bases and J by 0 bases; unmatched bases: 18. CDR3 in DNA: TGTGCCAGCAGCCCCCGCCCCGGGCAGGGGGCCTCTTCAGCCAAAAACATTCAGTACTTC. Its translation is CASSPRPGQGASSAKNIQYF. Based on the CDR3 plus reference TRBV7-6 and TRBJ2-4, the full variable domain is GAGVSQSPRYKVTKRGQDVALRCDPISGHVSLYWYRQALGQGPEFLTYFNYEAQQDKSGLPNDRFSAERPEGSISTLTIQRTEQRDSAMYRCASSPRPGQGASSAKNIQYFGAGTRLSVL.

The rearrangement uses TRBV20-1 and TRBJ2-3, with 11 bases fitting TRBD2. Germline V gene data show CDR1 as DFQATT and CDR2 as SNEGSKA (reference sequence). The junction had 12 bases not matched to a gene; V was cut back by 6 bases and J by 4 bases. CDR3 length equals 16 residues. The CDR3 loop is CSATALNSGRADTQYF. The CDR3, as DNA: TGCAGTGCAACGGCACTCAATAGCGGGAGGGCAGATACGCAGTATTTT.

This clonotype has just a few counts. The chain employs TRBV12-3 or TRBV12-4 and TRBJ1-5; D may be TRBD1 (6 bases). The CDR3 sequence is 15 residues long. With 2 bases removed from V and 8 bases from J, the gap between germline ends came to 16 bases. The CDR3 sequence is CASSLRGRVGEPQHF. CDR3 nucleotide sequence: TGTGCCAGCAGTTTAAGGGGGAGAGTCGGCGAGCCCCAGCATTTT.

This clonotype occurred a few times. The chain combines TRBV11-2 with TRBJ2-7; 9 positions agree with TRBD2. V shed 5 bases, J shed 3 bases, and the junction held 11 bases outside the gene matches. The CDR3 length is 16 residues. Germline CDR1 is SGHAT and CDR2 is FQNNGV. In DNA, the CDR3 is TGTGCCAGCAGCCCAACCGCCCGCGGGAGGGACTACGAGCAGTACGTC. It is translated as CASSPTARGRDYEQYV.

As concerns this clonotype: Compared with germline, one end of the junction differs, possibly owing to a read error. V gene TRBV12-3 or TRBV12-4 combines with J gene TRBJ2-2, with TRBD1 identical over 9 bases. The CDR3 runs 18 residues. CDR3 amino acids: CASGFLLGGTGTTGELFF. The CDR3 DNA sequence: TGTGCCAGCGGTTTTTTATTGGGCGGGACAGGGACCACCGGGGAGCTGTTTTTT.

CDR3 residues: CASSHAGTSQPQHF. CDR3 DNA sequence: TGTGCCAGCAGCCATGCAGGGACAAGTCAGCCCCAGCATTTT. The chain uses TRBV3-1 and TRBJ1-5; D is possibly TRBD1 (6 bases). The CDR3 sequence is 14 residues long. V was pared by 3 bases and J by 6 bases, with 12 bases between. Germline lookup yields CDR1 LGHDT and CDR2 YNNKEL (reference sequence).

In its sample, this clonotype was seen a few times. V is TRBV24-1 and J is TRBJ2-1; 9 bases align to TRBD2. The germline CDR1 and CDR2 sequences are KGHDR and SFDVKD. Trimming at V came to 5 bases and at J to 2 bases, leaving 3 bases not matched to a gene. CDR3 length: 15 residues. The CDR3 here is CATSVAGAAYNEQFF. The DNA of the CDR3 is TGTGCCACCAGTGTAGCGGGAGCCGCCTACAATGAGCAGTTCTTC.

This sequence joins TRBV10-3 and TRBJ2-1, with 11 bases lining up with TRBD1. This CDR3 region has 16 residues. Germline V gene lookup returns CDR1 ENHRY and CDR2 SYGVKD. J gave up 6 bases and V 4 bases, and 8 bases lay outside the gene matches. CDR3 bases: TGTGCCATCAGTGTAATCTTGGGGACAGGGGGCAATGAGCAGTTCTTC. Amino acid sequence: CAISVILGTGGNEQFF.